A selection of T cell receptor beta chains follows, all from one sample in a study of beta chain features in type 1 diabetes. The assay was immunoSEQ multiplex PCR, and TCRdb's table has in-frame clones only and misses some. The data contain 200,000 to 300,000 clones, 27% of them seen just once; the ten biggest clones take up more than 3%. The sequenced sample was central memory CD4+ T cells from blood. The source of these receptors is a man aged 25-45 years in good health. CDR3s include the opening cysteine and the closing phenylalanine or tryptophan. Each record gives: CDR3 DNA, CDR3 protein, clone size, J gene, D gene, V gene. A D gene is named only where the DNA matches it firmly. Size values are once, few and many counts, or a class for expanded clones, and some rows have none.

CDR3 DNA: TGTGCCAGCTCACCGAGCTCCTACGAGCAGTACTTC
CDR3 protein: CASSPSSYEQYF
clone size: few
J gene: TRBJ2-7
D gene: .
V gene: TRBV18

CDR3 DNA: TGTGCCAGCAGTATAGGGGGAGGAAATCAGCCCCAGCATTTT
CDR3 protein: CASSIGGGNQPQHF
clone size: .
J gene: TRBJ1-5
D gene: .
V gene: TRBV27

CDR3 DNA: TGTGCCAGCAGCTTTGCCCCGAGGCAGGGTGTTGGCTACGAGCAGTACTTC
CDR3 protein: CASSFAPRQGVGYEQYF
clone size: .
J gene: TRBJ2-7
D gene: .
V gene: TRBV7-8

CDR3 DNA: TGTGCCAGCAGCCCGACTAGCGGGAGCTCGTCAGATACGCAGTATTTT
CDR3 protein: CASSPTSGSSSDTQYF
clone size: many
J gene: TRBJ2-3
D gene: TRBD2
V gene: TRBV7-2

CDR3 DNA: TGTGCCAGCAATCGACAGGGGGTCGGCAATGAGCAGTTCTTC
CDR3 protein: CASNRQGVGNEQFF
clone size: many
J gene: TRBJ2-1
D gene: TRBD1
V gene: TRBV5-4

CDR3 DNA: TGTGCCAGCAGCTCCCTGACTAGCGGGAGATCGGATACGCAGTATTTT
CDR3 protein: CASSSLTSGRSDTQYF
clone size: few
J gene: TRBJ2-3
D gene: TRBD2
V gene: TRBV5-6

CDR3 DNA: TGTGCCAGCAACAGGAGGGGGCAGGAAGAAAAACTGTTTTTT
CDR3 protein: CASNRRGQEEKLFF
clone size: few
J gene: TRBJ1-4
D gene: TRBD1
V gene: TRBV6-1

CDR3 DNA: TGCGCCAGCAGCCAAGTACGGGACAGGGTTCCACCCCTCCACTTT
CDR3 protein: CASSQVRDRVPPLHF
clone size: .
J gene: TRBJ1-6
D gene: TRBD1
V gene: TRBV4-1

CDR3 DNA: TGCAGCGTTGAAGATGGCGGATATGGCTACACCTTC
CDR3 protein: CSVEDGGYGYTF
clone size: .
J gene: TRBJ1-2
D gene: .
V gene: TRBV29-1

CDR3 DNA: TGCAGCGTTGCGTTCGGGGCGGAGACCCAGTACTTC
CDR3 protein: CSVAFGAETQYF
clone size: .
J gene: TRBJ2-5
D gene: .
V gene: TRBV29-1

CDR3 DNA: TGCAGCGTTGGGCCGGCCAGGGAGGGCGAGCAGTACTTC
CDR3 protein: CSVGPAREGEQYF
clone size: .
J gene: TRBJ2-7
D gene: TRBD2
V gene: TRBV29-1

CDR3 DNA: TGCGCCAGCAGACAAAATAGCAATCAGCCCCAGCATTTT
CDR3 protein: CASRQNSNQPQHF
clone size: .
J gene: TRBJ1-5
D gene: .
V gene: TRBV10-2

CDR3 DNA: TGTGCCAGCAGTTCTCAGACCTTGGAAGCTTTCTTT
CDR3 protein: CASSSQTLEAFF
clone size: few
J gene: TRBJ1-1
D gene: .
V gene: TRBV6-5

CDR3 DNA: TGTGCCTGGAGGGACAGGGCCGATCAGCCCCAGCATTTT
CDR3 protein: CAWRDRADQPQHF
clone size: few
J gene: TRBJ1-5
D gene: TRBD1
V gene: TRBV30

CDR3 DNA: TGTGCCAGCAGCCTCTACCGGACAGCCTCCCAAGAGACCCAGTACTTC
CDR3 protein: CASSLYRTASQETQYF
clone size: .
J gene: TRBJ2-5
D gene: .
V gene: TRBV5-6

CDR3 DNA: TGTGCCATCAGCCCGACCGGGACAGGAGGAAACACCATATATTTT
CDR3 protein: CAISPTGTGGNTIYF
clone size: few
J gene: TRBJ1-3
D gene: TRBD1
V gene: TRBV10-3

CDR3 DNA: TGTGCCAGCACCAGGACAGATTCGAACACTGAAGCTTTCTTT
CDR3 protein: CASTRTDSNTEAFF
clone size: once
J gene: TRBJ1-1
D gene: .
V gene: TRBV11-2

CDR3 DNA: TGTGCCACCAGCACCAGGCAAGCGGGGAGCTCCTACAATGAGCAGTTCTTC
CDR3 protein: CATSTRQAGSSYNEQFF
clone size: .
J gene: TRBJ2-1
D gene: TRBD2
V gene: TRBV15

CDR3 DNA: TGTGCCAGCTCACCAGTGGGAGACAGGTACTATGGCTACACCTTC
CDR3 protein: CASSPVGDRYYGYTF
clone size: few
J gene: TRBJ1-2
D gene: .
V gene: TRBV18

CDR3 DNA: TGTGCCTGGAGGGTACGTGGCGGGGAGCTGGTTTTT
CDR3 protein: CAWRVRGGELVF
clone size: few
J gene: TRBJ2-2
D gene: .
V gene: TRBV30

CDR3 DNA: TGTGCCAGCAGTACCCGGACTAGTTTTCTTTACAATGAGCAGTTCTTC
CDR3 protein: CASSTRTSFLYNEQFF
clone size: .
J gene: TRBJ2-1
D gene: TRBD2
V gene: TRBV25-1

CDR3 DNA: TGTGCCAGCAGGCAGGGCGTTGACTATGGCTACACCTTC
CDR3 protein: CASRQGVDYGYTF
clone size: few
J gene: TRBJ1-2
D gene: .
V gene: TRBV6-5

CDR3 DNA: TGTGCCAGCAGGCTCCTCCCGGGACAGGTTCGTTCTGGGGCCAACGTCCTGACTTTC
CDR3 protein: CASRLLPGQVRSGANVLTF
clone size: .
J gene: TRBJ2-6
D gene: TRBD1
V gene: TRBV2

CDR3 DNA: TGTGCCAGCAGCTTAGCAGGCACCACAGATACGCAGTATTTT
CDR3 protein: CASSLAGTTDTQYF
clone size: .
J gene: TRBJ2-3
D gene: .
V gene: TRBV7-2

CDR3 DNA: TGTGCCAGCAGGGTCGACAGTTACAATGAGCAGTTCTTC
CDR3 protein: CASRVDSYNEQFF
clone size: .
J gene: TRBJ2-1
D gene: .
V gene: TRBV28

CDR3 DNA: TGTGCCAGCACCGTAGGGGTTTTCGGGACTAGCGGACAAAATGAGCAGTTCTTC
CDR3 protein: CASTVGVFGTSGQNEQFF
clone size: .
J gene: TRBJ2-1
D gene: TRBD2
V gene: TRBV9

CDR3 DNA: TGTGCCTCCCGGGGACAGGGGGCTTCAGATACGCAGTATTTT
CDR3 protein: CASRGQGASDTQYF
clone size: few
J gene: TRBJ2-3
D gene: TRBD1
V gene: TRBV10-3

CDR3 DNA: TGTGCCAGCGGATCCACAACGACTAGCACAGATACGCAGTATTTT
CDR3 protein: CASGSTTTSTDTQYF
clone size: many
J gene: TRBJ2-3
D gene: .
V gene: TRBV28

CDR3 DNA: TGTGCCAGCAGCTTGGCAGGGTGGAACACCGGGGAGCTGTTTTTT
CDR3 protein: CASSLAGWNTGELFF
clone size: .
J gene: TRBJ2-2
D gene: .
V gene: TRBV5-6

CDR3 DNA: TGTGCCAGCAGTTACACCGGGACAGGGGGTAATTATGGCTACACCTTC
CDR3 protein: CASSYTGTGGNYGYTF
clone size: .
J gene: TRBJ1-2
D gene: TRBD1
V gene: TRBV6-6

CDR3 DNA: TGTGCCAGCAGCCGGGACGCCGGGAGTGGCTACACCTTC
CDR3 protein: CASSRDAGSGYTF
clone size: few
J gene: TRBJ1-2
D gene: .
V gene: TRBV14

CDR3 DNA: TGTGCCAGCAGTCGACAGGGGACGTTCTACGAGCAGTACTTC
CDR3 protein: CASSRQGTFYEQYF
clone size: few
J gene: TRBJ2-7
D gene: TRBD1
V gene: TRBV27

CDR3 DNA: TGTGCCAGCAGCTTCCGGACTAGCGGGAGTGGAGATACGCAGTATTTT
CDR3 protein: CASSFRTSGSGDTQYF
clone size: .
J gene: TRBJ2-3
D gene: TRBD2
V gene: TRBV5-6

CDR3 DNA: TGTGCCAGCAGTACCGACAGCACCTACACAGATACGCGGTATTTT
CDR3 protein: CASSTDSTYTDTRYF
clone size: .
J gene: TRBJ2-3
D gene: .
V gene: TRBV28

CDR3 DNA: TGTGCCAGCAGTCCCCGACAGGGGGTCGGCTCCTACAATGAGCAGTTCTTC
CDR3 protein: CASSPRQGVGSYNEQFF
clone size: .
J gene: TRBJ2-1
D gene: TRBD1
V gene: TRBV28

CDR3 DNA: TGTGCCTGGAGCGGGACTAGCGGGCGGGATACGCAGTATTTT
CDR3 protein: CAWSGTSGRDTQYF
clone size: few
J gene: TRBJ2-3
D gene: TRBD2
V gene: TRBV30

CDR3 DNA: TGTGCCAGCTCACTAGACAGGACTGAAGCTTTCTTT
CDR3 protein: CASSLDRTEAFF
clone size: .
J gene: TRBJ1-1
D gene: .
V gene: TRBV18

CDR3 DNA: TGTGCCAGCAGGCGGACAGTACAAGAGACCCAGTACTTC
CDR3 protein: CASRRTVQETQYF
clone size: few
J gene: TRBJ2-5
D gene: .
V gene: TRBV28

CDR3 DNA: TGTGCCACCAGCAGACTCCAAATAGTTACCCACGAGCAGTACTTC
CDR3 protein: CATSRLQIVTHEQYF
clone size: few
J gene: TRBJ2-7
D gene: .
V gene: TRBV15

CDR3 DNA: TGCAGCGTTTCCCAGGCTGCGAACACCGGGGAGCTGTTTTTT
CDR3 protein: CSVSQAANTGELFF
clone size: .
J gene: TRBJ2-2
D gene: .
V gene: TRBV29-1

CDR3 DNA: TGTGCCACCAGGGGCGGAGGCTACACCTTC
CDR3 protein: CATRGGGYTF
clone size: few
J gene: TRBJ1-2
D gene: .
V gene: TRBV6-1

CDR3 DNA: TGTGCCAGCAGCGTAGGAAGTGCGTGGCGGGGACAAGAGACCCAGTACTTC
CDR3 protein: CASSVGSAWRGQETQYF
clone size: .
J gene: TRBJ2-5
D gene: .
V gene: TRBV9

CDR3 DNA: TGTGCCAGCAGCTTTACAGGGCCGAACACCGGGGAGCTGTTTTTT
CDR3 protein: CASSFTGPNTGELFF
clone size: .
J gene: TRBJ2-2
D gene: .
V gene: TRBV5-6

CDR3 DNA: TGTGCCAGCAGCCAAGAGCGAATTCCTAGCACAGATACGCAGTATTTT
CDR3 protein: CASSQERIPSTDTQYF
clone size: few
J gene: TRBJ2-3
D gene: .
V gene: TRBV7-8

CDR3 DNA: TGTGCCAGCAACGTCAAAGACAGCCACGAGCAGTACTTC
CDR3 protein: CASNVKDSHEQYF
clone size: .
J gene: TRBJ2-7
D gene: .
V gene: TRBV5-6